This T cell receptor (beta chain) was found in a study of PD-L1 blockade in urothelial cancer. The overall study: Patients, treated from 2014 onward, received atezolizumab 1,200 mg intravenously every 3 weeks. Patients' histories included 0 to 3 prior chemotherapy regimens. General study points: Tumor-associated clones in the blood of durable-benefit patients grew more at 3 weeks.

Concerning this clone itself: Its antigen is not known.

Sequencing was performed with immunoSEQ multiplex PCR; in TCRdb, only in-frame clones are kept and a portion is missing. Of tens of thousands of clones listed, roughly 90% are singletons. Germline V gives CDR1 SGHTA, CDR2 FQGNSA. The CDR3 extends over 13 amino acids. Trimming stripped 1 base from V and 2 bases from J, with 6 bases between. As to time point: peripheral blood 6 weeks after treatment start. Enrolled patients showed locally advanced or metastatic urothelial carcinoma. The chain recombines TRBV7-2 with TRBJ2-7; no clear D gene. Source: PBMCs, taken around atezolizumab (anti-PD-L1) treatment. This receptor was taken from a man aged 60-69 years with urothelial cancer. The CDR3 here is CASSLVLAYEQYF. The CDR3 DNA is TGTGCCAGCAGCTTAGTGTTAGCCTACGAGCAGTACTTC.